The 13 T cell receptor beta chains listed next were all sequenced from one sample in a study of spatial heterogeneity in lung cancer. TCRdb reanalysed the 5' RACE reads using MiXCR and keeps one entry per CDR3 protein. This sample has under 30,000 distinct CDR3 sequences, with approximately 6% found just once. Time point: blood at routine non-recurrence follow-up after resection. Sequencing of whole RNA from tumor, nontumor lung or frozen PBMC involved no sorting. The sequencing here drew on PBMCs, taken at follow-up. These receptors were obtained from a male donor with early-stage non-small cell lung cancer.

This clonotype has ten or more counts. The chain is built from TRBV7-2 and TRBJ1-2, with 9 positions matching TRBD1. Germline trimming cut 1 base from V and 4 bases from J; bases unmatched to any gene: 4. The CDR3 extends over 15 amino acids. Germline V gives CDR1 SGHTA, CDR2 FQGNSA. CDR3 DNA: TGTGCCAGCAGCTTAGGAGGGACAGGGTCCTATGGCTACACCTTC. Its protein is CASSLGGTGSYGYTF.

This clonotype was recorded at least ten times. This chain uses TRBV12-3 or TRBV12-4 with TRBJ2-1; the D gene could be TRBD1 or TRBD2 (6 bases each). The V gene lost 7 bases and the J gene lost 9 bases, with 22 bases spanning the gap. This CDR3 region has 15 residues. The CDR3 nucleotides are TGTGCCAGCAAACAGAGCGAGGGGGGCCGTAGTGAGCAGTTCTTC. This sequence encodes CASKQSEGGRSEQFF.

With regard to this clonotype: An end of the junction does not agree with germline; a read error may underlie this. The CDR3 region is CVSSRGGGNQPQHF. In DNA, the CDR3 is TGCGTCAGCAGCAGAGGAGGGGGCAATCAGCCCCAGCATTTT. This sequence joins TRBV5-1 and TRBJ1-5; weak D call: TRBD1 (5 bases). Germline V gene lookup returns CDR1 SGHRS and CDR2 YFSETQ. There are 14 residues in the CDR3.

This clonotype was detected a few times. The germline gene is not matched at one end of the junction; a read error may be the cause. This chain links TRBV7-7 with TRBJ2-1; either TRBD1 or TRBD2 may fit D (6 bases each). This CDR3 spans 15 amino acids. Germline V gene lookup returns CDR1 SSHAT and CDR2 FNYEAQ (reference sequence). CDR3 region: CASSPGGGQGNEQFF. The CDR3 coding sequence is TGTGCTAGCAGCCCCGGGGGAGGTCAGGGGAATGAGCAGTTCTTC.

This clonotype occurred a few times. The chain has TRBV5-1 and TRBJ2-1, with TRBD2 matching over 7 bases. Unmatched junction bases numbered 6, after V lost 3 bases and J lost 0 bases. CDR1 SGHRS and CDR2 YFSETQ come from the germline V gene. This CDR3 region has 16 residues. The CDR3 sequence is CASSYTSDSSYNEQFF. The DNA for the CDR3 is TGCGCCAGCAGCTATACTAGCGACAGCTCCTACAATGAGCAGTTCTTC.

The chain's CDR3 is CASSVGGRRVGTQYF. The CDR3 nucleotides read TGTGCCAGCAGTGTAGGGGGCCGGCGAGTGGGGACCCAGTACTTC. The V call is TRBV2, the J call TRBJ2-5, with TRBD1 matching 7 bases. From germline, CDR1 is SNHLY and CDR2 FYNNEI. The J segment lost 7 bases and the V segment lost 4 bases, leaving 12 bases of the junction unmatched. This CDR3 is built from 15 residues. The full variable domain, in which reference TRBV2 and TRBJ2-5 provide the parts outside the CDR3, is EPEVTQTPSHQVTQMGQEVILRCVPISNHLYFYWYRQILGQKVEFLVSFYNNEISEKSEIFDDQFSVERPDGSNFTLKIRSTKLEDSAMYFCASSVGGRRVGTQYFGPGTRLLVL.

The rearrangement joins TRBV24-1 to TRBJ1-1; tentatively, D is TRBD1 (5 bases). The CDR3 loop spans 14 amino acids. V lost 3 bases, J lost 7 bases, and 14 bases lay in between. Germline V gene lookup returns CDR1 KGHDR and CDR2 SFDVKD. CDR3 in amino acids: CATSDPDRRGEAFF. DNA for the CDR3: TGTGCCACCAGTGATCCCGATCGTAGGGGTGAAGCTTTCTTT.

Ten or more counts support this clonotype. The J gene is TRBJ2-2, the V gene TRBV24-1; unclear D gene. From germline, CDR1 is KGHDR and CDR2 SFDVKD. This CDR3 spans 12 amino acids. With 4 bases removed from V and 5 bases from J, the gap between germline ends came to 4 bases. The CDR3, as DNA: TGTGCCACCAGTGAACGGACCGGGGAGCTGTTTTTT. It is translated as CATSERTGELFF.

The J gene is TRBJ2-4, the V gene TRBV5-4; 11 bases are a match to TRBD2. Germline V gene sequence: CDR1 SGHNT, CDR2 YYREEE (reference sequence). The CDR3 spans 15 residues. The trim removed 4 bases at V and 6 bases at J, leaving 6 bases unmatched. CDR3 protein: CASSPLAGGPNIQYF. In DNA form, the CDR3 reads TGTGCCAGCAGCCCTTTAGCGGGGGGGCCAAACATTCAGTACTTC.

About this clonotype: Since a much larger clone is just one base distant, this may be a read error. This chain connects TRBV7-9 to TRBJ1-2, with a tentative D call TRBD1 (6 bases). The CDR3 contains 13 residues. The germline V gene has CDR1 SEHNR and CDR2 FQNEAQ (reference sequence). The CDR3 coding sequence is TGTGTCAGCAGCTTACTGGGGGCCTATGGCTACACCTTC. It translates to CVSSLLGAYGYTF.

Regarding this clonotype: A clone one base away is much larger, so this may be a read error. This sequence joins TRBV7-3 and TRBJ2-1; no clear D. This CDR3 has 13 residues. Germline CDR1 SGHTA, CDR2 FQGTGA. DNA of the CDR3: TGTACCAGCAGCTTAAATCGAAACAATGAGCAGTTCTTC. Encoded protein: CTSSLNRNNEQFF.

This clonotype was observed a handful of times. The rearrangement joins TRBV10-3 to TRBJ1-5; D uncertain. The CDR3 spans 14 residues. CDR1 is ENHRY and CDR2 is SYGVKD in the germline V gene. The V end was cut by 7 bases, the J end by 5 bases, with 15 bases between. CDR3 nucleotides: TGTGCCATCAAGTCCGAGGGAGGCGATCAGCCCCAGCATTTT. It codes for CAIKSEGGDQPQHF.

This sequence joins TRBV6-5 and TRBJ2-5, with TRBD2 matching 7 bases. Germline V gene sequence: CDR1 MNHEY, CDR2 SVGAGI. With 1 base clipped from V and 5 bases from J, the junction kept 16 bases outside the gene matches. This CDR3 region has 18 residues. The CDR3 sequence: CASSYWGGSVKHGETQYF. CDR3 nucleotides: TGTGCCAGCAGTTACTGGGGGGGTAGCGTAAAACACGGGGAGACCCAGTACTTC.